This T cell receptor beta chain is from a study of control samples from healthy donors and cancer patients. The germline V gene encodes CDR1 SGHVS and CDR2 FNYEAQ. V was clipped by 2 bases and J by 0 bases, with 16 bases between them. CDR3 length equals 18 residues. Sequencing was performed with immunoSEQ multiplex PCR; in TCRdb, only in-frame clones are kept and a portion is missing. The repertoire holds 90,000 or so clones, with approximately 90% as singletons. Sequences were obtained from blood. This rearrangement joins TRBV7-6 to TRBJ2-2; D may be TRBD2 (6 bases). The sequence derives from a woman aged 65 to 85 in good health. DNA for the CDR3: TGTGCCAGCAGCTTATCACTCCCCGGCGGGACGAACACCGGGGAGCTGTTTTTT. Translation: CASSLSLPGGTNTGELFF.